This T cell receptor (beta chain) was captured in a study of neurological immune-mediated disorders. TCRdb analysed the 5' RACE reads with MiXCR anew, one entry per CDR3 protein. The sample contains around 20,000 distinct CDR3 sequences, around a quarter of which appear only once. The CDR3 is 14 residues long. In germline, CDR1 is DFQATT, CDR2 SNEGSKA (reference sequence). V shed 5 bases and J shed 0 bases, with 11 bases lying between them. Sequenced sample: PBMCs. This clonotype originated in a man aged 45-65 years with HTLV-1-associated myelopathy (HAM/TSP). The gene calls are TRBV20-1 and TRBJ2-1; D is ambiguous. The CDR3 is CSARNLHSYNEQFF. For the CDR3, the DNA is TGCAGTGCTCGAAACCTACACTCCTACAATGAGCAGTTCTTC.